The present TCR beta chain was sequenced within a study of T cell responses to AZD1222 COVID-19 vaccine. Study results and limitations: Mapped onto spike, vaccine-associated CD4 TCRs spanned it and were dominant at 160-218 and 743-854.

Data came from immunoSEQ multiplex PCR; TCRdb stores just in-frame clones and leaves some out. The table shows roughly 150,000 clones, with about nine tenths occurring only once. This CDR3 has 14 amino acids. Germline assignment: CDR1 GTSNPN and CDR2 SVGIG (reference sequence). V shed 3 bases and J 3 bases; nucleotides not matched to a gene: 6. Concerning this clone itself: Its antigen is as yet unknown.

The TCR was taken from an adult in good health. The chain is built from TRBV30 and TRBJ1-2, with 8 positions matching TRBD1. This specimen consisted of peripheral blood, obtained on day 0 of AZD1222 vaccination. The CDR3 loop is CAWRPRQGYYGYTF. The CDR3 nucleotides read TGTGCCTGGAGGCCTCGACAGGGGTACTATGGCTACACCTTC.